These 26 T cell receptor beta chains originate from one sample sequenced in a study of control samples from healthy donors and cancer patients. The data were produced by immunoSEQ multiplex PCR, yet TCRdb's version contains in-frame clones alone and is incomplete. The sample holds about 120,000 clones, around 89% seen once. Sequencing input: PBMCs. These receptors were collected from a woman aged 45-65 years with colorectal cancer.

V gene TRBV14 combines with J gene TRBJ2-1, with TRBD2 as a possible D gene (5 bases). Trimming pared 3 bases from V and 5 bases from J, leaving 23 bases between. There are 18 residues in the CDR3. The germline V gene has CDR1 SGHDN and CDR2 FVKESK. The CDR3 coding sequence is TGTGCCAGCAGCCACCTACGGCTTGTCGGGGTCCGGGACAATGAGCAGTTCTTC. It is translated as CASSHLRLVGVRDNEQFF.

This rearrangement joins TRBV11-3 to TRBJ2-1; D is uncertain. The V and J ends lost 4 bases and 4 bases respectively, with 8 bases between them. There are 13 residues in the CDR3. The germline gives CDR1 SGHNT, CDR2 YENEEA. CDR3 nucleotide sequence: TGTGCCAGCAGCTCTTCGGGTTACAATGAGCAGTTCTTC. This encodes CASSSSGYNEQFF.

In DNA form, the CDR3 reads TGTGCCAGCAGTTACTCGGGGGGCGCCACCGGGGAGCTGTTTTTT. Translation: CASSYSGGATGELFF. The chain has TRBV6-2 or TRBV6-3 and TRBJ2-2; D possibly uses TRBD1 or TRBD2 (6 bases each). CDR3 length equals 15 residues. CDR1 is MNHEY, CDR2 SVGEGT, per germline. V was clipped by 0 bases and J by 4 bases, with 9 bases between them.

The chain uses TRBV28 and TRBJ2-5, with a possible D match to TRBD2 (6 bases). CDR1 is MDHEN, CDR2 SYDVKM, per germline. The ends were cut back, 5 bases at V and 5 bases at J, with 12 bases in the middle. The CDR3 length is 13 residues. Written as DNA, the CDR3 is TGTGCCAGCAGTAGGAGGGTTGCGGAGACCCAGTACTTC. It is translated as CASSRRVAETQYF.

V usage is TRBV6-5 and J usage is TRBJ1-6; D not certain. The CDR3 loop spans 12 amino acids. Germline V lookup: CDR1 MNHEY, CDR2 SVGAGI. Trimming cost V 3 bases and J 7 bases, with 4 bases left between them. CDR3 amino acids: CASSYGNSPLHF. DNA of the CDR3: TGTGCCAGCAGTTATGGAAATTCACCCCTCCACTTT.

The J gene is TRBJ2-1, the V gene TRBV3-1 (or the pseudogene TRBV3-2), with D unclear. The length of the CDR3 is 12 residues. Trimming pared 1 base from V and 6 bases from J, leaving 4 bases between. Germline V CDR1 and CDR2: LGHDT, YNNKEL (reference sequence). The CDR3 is CASSQVPNEQFF. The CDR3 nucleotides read TGTGCCAGCAGCCAAGTTCCCAATGAGCAGTTCTTC.

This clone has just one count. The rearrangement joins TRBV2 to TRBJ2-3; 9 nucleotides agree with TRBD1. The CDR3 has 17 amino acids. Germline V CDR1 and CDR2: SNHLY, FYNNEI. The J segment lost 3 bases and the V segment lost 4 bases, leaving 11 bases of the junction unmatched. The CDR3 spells CASSVIWDRVYTDTQYF. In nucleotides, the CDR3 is TGTGCCAGCAGTGTTATTTGGGACAGGGTTTATACAGATACGCAGTATTTT.

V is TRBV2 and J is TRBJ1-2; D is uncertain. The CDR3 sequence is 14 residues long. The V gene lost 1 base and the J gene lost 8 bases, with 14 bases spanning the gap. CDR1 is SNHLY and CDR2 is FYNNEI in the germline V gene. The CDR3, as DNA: TGTGCCAGCAGTGAAGACGTGGCAGTTGACGGCTACACCTTC. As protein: CASSEDVAVDGYTF.

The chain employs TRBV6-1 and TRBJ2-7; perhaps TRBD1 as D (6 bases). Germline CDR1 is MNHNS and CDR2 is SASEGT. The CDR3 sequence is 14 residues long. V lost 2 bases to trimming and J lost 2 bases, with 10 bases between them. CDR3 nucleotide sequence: TGTGCCAGCAGTGAAATGGGGGCCGCCTACGAGCAGTACTTC. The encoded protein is CASSEMGAAYEQYF.

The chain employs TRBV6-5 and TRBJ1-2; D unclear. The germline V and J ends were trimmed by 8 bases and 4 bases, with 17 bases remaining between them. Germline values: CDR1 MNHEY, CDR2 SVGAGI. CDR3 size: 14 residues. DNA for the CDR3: TGTGCCAGCGCTCAAGGGTCCGCGGGCTATGGCTACACCTTC. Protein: CASAQGSAGYGYTF.

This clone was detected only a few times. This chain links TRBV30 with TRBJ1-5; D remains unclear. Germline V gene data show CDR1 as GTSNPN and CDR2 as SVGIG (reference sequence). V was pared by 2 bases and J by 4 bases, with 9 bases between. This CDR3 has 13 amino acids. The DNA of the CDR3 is TGTGCCTGGAGTCGATCCCCGAATCAGCCCCAGCATTTT. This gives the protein CAWSRSPNQPQHF.

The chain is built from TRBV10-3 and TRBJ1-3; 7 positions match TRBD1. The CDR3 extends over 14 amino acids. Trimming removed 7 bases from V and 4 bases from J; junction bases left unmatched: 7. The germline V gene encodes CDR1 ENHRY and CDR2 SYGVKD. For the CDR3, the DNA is TGTGCCATCAAAGGGGGCGCAAGAGGAAACACCATATATTTT. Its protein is CAIKGGARGNTIYF.

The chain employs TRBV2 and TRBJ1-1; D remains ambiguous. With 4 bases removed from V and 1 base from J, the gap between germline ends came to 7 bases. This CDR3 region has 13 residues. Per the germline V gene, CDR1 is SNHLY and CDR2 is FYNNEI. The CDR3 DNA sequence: TGTGCCAGCAGTGTTGAGGGGAACACTGAAGCTTTCTTT. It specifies CASSVEGNTEAFF. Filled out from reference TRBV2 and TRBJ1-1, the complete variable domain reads EPEVTQTPSHQVTQMGQEVILRCVPISNHLYFYWYRQILGQKVEFLVSFYNNEISEKSEIFDDQFSVERPDGSNFTLKIRSTKLEDSAMYFCASSVEGNTEAFFGQGTRLTVV.

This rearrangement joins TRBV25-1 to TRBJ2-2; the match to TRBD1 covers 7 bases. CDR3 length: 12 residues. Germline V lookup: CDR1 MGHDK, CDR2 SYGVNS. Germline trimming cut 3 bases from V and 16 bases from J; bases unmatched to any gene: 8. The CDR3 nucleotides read TGTGCCAGCAGTGAGGGGACAGATAAGTGGTTTTTT. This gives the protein CASSEGTDKWFF.

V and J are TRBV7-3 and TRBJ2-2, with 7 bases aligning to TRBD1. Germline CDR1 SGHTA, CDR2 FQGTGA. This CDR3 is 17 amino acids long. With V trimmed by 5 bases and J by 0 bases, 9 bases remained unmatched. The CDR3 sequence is CASSRGQSSANTGELFF. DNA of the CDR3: TGTGCCAGCAGCCGGGGACAGTCAAGCGCGAACACCGGGGAGCTGTTTTTT.

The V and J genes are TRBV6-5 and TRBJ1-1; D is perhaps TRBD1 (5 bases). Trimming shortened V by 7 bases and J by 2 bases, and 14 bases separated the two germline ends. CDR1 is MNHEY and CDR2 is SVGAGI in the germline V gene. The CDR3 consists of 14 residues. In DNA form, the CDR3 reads TGTGCCAGCACCTTGGGGCAGCTAAACACTGAAGCTTTCTTT. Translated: CASTLGQLNTEAFF.

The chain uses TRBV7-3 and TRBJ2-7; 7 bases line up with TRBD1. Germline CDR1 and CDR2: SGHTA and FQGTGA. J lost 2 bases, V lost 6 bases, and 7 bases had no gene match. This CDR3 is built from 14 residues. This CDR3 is CASSPGTEAYEQYF. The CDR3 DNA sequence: TGTGCCAGCAGTCCCGGGACAGAGGCCTACGAGCAGTACTTC.

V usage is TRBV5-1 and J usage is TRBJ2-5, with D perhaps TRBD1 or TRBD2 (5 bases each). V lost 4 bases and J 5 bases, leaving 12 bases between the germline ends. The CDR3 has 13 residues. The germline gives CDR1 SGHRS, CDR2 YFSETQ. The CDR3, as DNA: TGCGCCAGCAGCCTCGGGACGTGGGAGACCCAGTACTTC. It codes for CASSLGTWETQYF.

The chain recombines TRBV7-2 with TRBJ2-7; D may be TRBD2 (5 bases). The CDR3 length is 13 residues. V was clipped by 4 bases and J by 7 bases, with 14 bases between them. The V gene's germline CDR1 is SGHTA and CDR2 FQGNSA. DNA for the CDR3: TGTGCCAGCAGCTCTACTAGTCTCCGGGAGCAGTACTTC. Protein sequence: CASSSTSLREQYF. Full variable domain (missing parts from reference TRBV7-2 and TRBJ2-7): GAGVSQSPSNKVTEKGKDVELRCDPISGHTALYWYRQSLGQGLEFLIYFQGNSAPDKSGLPSDRFSAERTGGSVSTLTIQRTQQEDSAVYLCASSSTSLREQYFGPGTRLTVT.

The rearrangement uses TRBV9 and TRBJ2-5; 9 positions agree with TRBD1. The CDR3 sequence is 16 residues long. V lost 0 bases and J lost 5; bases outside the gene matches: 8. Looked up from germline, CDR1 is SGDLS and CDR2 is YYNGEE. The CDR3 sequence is CASSVGGTGFLETQYF. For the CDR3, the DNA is TGTGCCAGCAGCGTAGGGGGGACAGGGTTCCTCGAGACCCAGTACTTC.

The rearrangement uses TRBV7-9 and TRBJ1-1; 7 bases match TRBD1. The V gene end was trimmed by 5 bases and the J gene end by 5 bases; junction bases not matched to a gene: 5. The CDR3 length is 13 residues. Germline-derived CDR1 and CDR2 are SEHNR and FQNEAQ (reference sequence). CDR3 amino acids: CASSRVTGTEAFF. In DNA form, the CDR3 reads TGTGCCAGCAGCCGAGTGACAGGGACTGAAGCTTTCTTT.

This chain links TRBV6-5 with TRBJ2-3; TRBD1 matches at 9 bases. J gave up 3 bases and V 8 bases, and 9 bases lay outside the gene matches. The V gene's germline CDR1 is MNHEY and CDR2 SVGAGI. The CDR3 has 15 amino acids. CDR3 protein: CASSRDREKTDTQYF. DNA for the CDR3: TGTGCCAGCTCCCGGGACAGGGAAAAGACAGATACGCAGTATTTT.

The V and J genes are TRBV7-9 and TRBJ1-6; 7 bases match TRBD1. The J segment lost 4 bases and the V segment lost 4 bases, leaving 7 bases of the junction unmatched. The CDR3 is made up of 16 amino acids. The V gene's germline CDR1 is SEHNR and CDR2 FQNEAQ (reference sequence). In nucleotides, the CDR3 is TGTGCCAGCAGCTACGACAGGGAAATATATAATTCACCCCTCCACTTT. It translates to CASSYDREIYNSPLHF.

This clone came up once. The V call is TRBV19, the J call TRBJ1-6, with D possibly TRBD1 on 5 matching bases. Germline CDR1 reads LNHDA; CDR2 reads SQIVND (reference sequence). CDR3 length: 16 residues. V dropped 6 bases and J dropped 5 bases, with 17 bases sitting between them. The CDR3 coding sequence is TGTGCCAGTAGGGCTCTCGGGGGGGGGAATAATTCACCCCTCCACTTT. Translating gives CASRALGGGNNSPLHF.

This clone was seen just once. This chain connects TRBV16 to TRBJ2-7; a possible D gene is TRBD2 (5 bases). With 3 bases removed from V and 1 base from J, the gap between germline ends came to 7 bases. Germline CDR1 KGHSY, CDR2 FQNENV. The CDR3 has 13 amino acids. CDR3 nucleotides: TGTGCCAGCAGCCACCGGACTTCCTACGAGCAGTACTTC. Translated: CASSHRTSYEQYF.

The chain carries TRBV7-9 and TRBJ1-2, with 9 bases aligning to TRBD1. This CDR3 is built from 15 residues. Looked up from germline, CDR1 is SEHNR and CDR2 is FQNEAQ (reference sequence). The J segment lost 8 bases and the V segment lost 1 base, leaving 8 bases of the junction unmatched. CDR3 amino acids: CASSLGDRAPSGYTF. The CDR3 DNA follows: TGTGCCAGCAGCTTAGGGGACAGGGCCCCGTCAGGCTACACCTTC.